Listed below are T cell receptor beta chains from one sample, sequenced in a study of T-cell memory formation after mild COVID-19. In TCRdb, the 5' RACE reads were re-called with MiXCR into one record per CDR3 protein. Of around 430,000 distinct CDR3 sequences listed, about 15% are singletons. The specimen was PBMCs or a T cell subset sorted from them (not recorded which). The receptors were gathered from a man younger than 35 who had mild COVID-19 (a few samples of this study predate the infection). Cell type and time point are not known. CDR3s include the opening cysteine and the closing phenylalanine or tryptophan. The D gene is left open where the match is weak. Part of the rows lack a size; the others show once, few, many or a class for expanded clones.

d_gene	abundance	v_gene	j_gene	CDR3aa	CDR3nt
.	many	TRBV4-1	TRBJ1-3	CASSFRVLTGNTIYF	TGCGCCAGCAGCTTTCGGGTGCTAACTGGAAACACCATATATTTT
TRBD2	.	TRBV19	TRBJ2-3	CASSIDPLSLSGGMDTQYF	TGTGCCAGTAGTATAGATCCGCTCTCCCTAAGCGGGGGTATGGATACGCAGTATTTT
.	.	TRBV3-1	TRBJ2-1	CASSRQSIGGALSNEQFF	TGTGCCAGCAGCCGGCAGTCCATCGGCGGGGCCCTTTCCAATGAGCAGTTCTTC
.	.	TRBV7-9	TRBJ2-1	CASSRAVDEQFF	TGTGCCAGCAGCCGCGCTGTAGATGAGCAGTTCTTC
.	.	TRBV20-1	TRBJ2-1	CSATDGPYNEQFF	TGCAGTGCTACGGACGGTCCCTACAATGAGCAGTTCTTC
.	few	TRBV29-1	TRBJ1-1	CSVSTEPEGTEAFF	TGCAGCGTTAGTACTGAACCTGAGGGAACTGAAGCTTTCTTT
TRBD1	few	TRBV2	TRBJ1-3	CASSVTGGLGNTIYF	TGTGCCAGCAGCGTGACAGGGGGCCTTGGAAACACCATATATTTT
TRBD2	.	TRBV20-1	TRBJ2-3	CSAPRGSGGTDTQYF	TGCAGTGCTCCTCGGGGCAGCGGGGGCACAGATACGCAGTATTTT
.	few	TRBV18	TRBJ2-6	CASSLDWGANVLTF	TGTGCCAGCTCACTCGACTGGGGGGCCAACGTCCTGACTTTC
.	.	TRBV20-1	TRBJ2-1	CSARVMYNEQFF	TGCAGTGCTAGGGTGATGTACAATGAGCAGTTCTTC
TRBD1	.	TRBV7-2	TRBJ1-1	CASSYWTGGTEAFF	TGTGCCAGCAGCTATTGGACAGGGGGTACTGAAGCTTTCTTT
.	.	TRBV7-9	TRBJ1-1	CASSFFGLGDTEAFF	TGTGCCAGCAGCTTTTTCGGGTTAGGGGACACTGAAGCTTTCTTT
TRBD1	few	TRBV19	TRBJ1-6	CASSIVDRAESPLHF	TGTGCCAGTAGTATAGTGGACAGGGCCGAATCACCCCTCCACTTT
TRBD2	few	TRBV3-1	TRBJ2-1	CASSQEIPGTSNFRAREQFF	TGTGCCAGCAGCCAAGAGATTCCCGGGACTAGCAACTTTCGGGCGCGCGAGCAGTTCTTC
TRBD2	few	TRBV20-1	TRBJ2-3	CSARDPSGGLDTQYF	TGCAGTGCTAGGGATCCTAGCGGGGGGTTGGATACGCAGTATTTT
TRBD1	few	TRBV12-5	TRBJ2-1	CASGYQGAAEQFF	TGTGCTAGTGGTTATCAGGGGGCCGCTGAGCAGTTCTTC
.	.	TRBV12-3/TRBV12-4	TRBJ2-3	CASSGVFGGGTDTQYF	TGTGCCAGCAGTGGGGTTTTCGGAGGCGGCACAGATACGCAGTATTTT
TRBD1	once	TRBV18	TRBJ2-3	CATETGGTDTQYF	TGTGCCACTGAGACAGGGGGCACAGATACGCAGTATTTT
TRBD1	few	TRBV19	TRBJ1-5	CASTSGTGNQPQHF	TGTGCCAGTACCTCCGGGACAGGCAATCAGCCCCAGCATTTT
.	.	TRBV10-2	TRBJ2-7	CASSESKLRRGATYEQYF	TGCGCCAGCAGTGAGTCGAAGCTCCGGAGGGGAGCCACCTACGAGCAGTACTTC
TRBD2	.	TRBV20-1	TRBJ2-2	CSASGGADTGELFF	TGCAGTGCTAGCGGGGGGGCGGACACCGGGGAGCTGTTTTTT
.	few	TRBV9	TRBJ2-3	CASSGDGTQYF	TGTGCCAGCAGCGGCGATGGTACGCAGTATTTT
TRBD1	few	TRBV2	TRBJ2-6	CAVFGTGLYGANVLTF	TGTGCCGTCTTTGGGACAGGGCTTTATGGGGCCAACGTCCTGACTTTC
TRBD1	.	TRBV11-1	TRBJ2-7	CASSRGQGPYYEQYF	TGTGCCAGCAGCCGTGGACAGGGACCTTACTACGAGCAGTACTTC
TRBD2	few	TRBV4-3	TRBJ2-2	CASSLLAGGSSGELFF	TGCGCCAGCAGCCTACTAGCGGGGGGTAGCAGCGGGGAGCTGTTTTTT
.	few	TRBV29-1	TRBJ2-5	CSADTGYQETQYF	TGCAGCGCCGATACAGGGTATCAAGAGACCCAGTACTTC
.	.	TRBV4-1	TRBJ1-4	CASSSRGPVNEKLFF	TGCGCCAGCAGCTCAAGAGGCCCGGTTAATGAAAAACTGTTTTTT
.	few	TRBV2	TRBJ2-5	CASSEASSQGGETQYF	TGTGCCAGCAGTGAAGCCAGCAGCCAGGGGGGGGAGACCCAGTACTTC
.	few	TRBV2	TRBJ1-5	CASSAVGQPQHF	TGTGCCAGCAGTGCCGTGGGTCAGCCCCAGCATTTT
TRBD1	few	TRBV5-6	TRBJ2-7	CASSLPGQGLREQYF	TGTGCCAGCAGCCTTCCGGGACAGGGTCTTCGCGAGCAGTACTTC
.	many	TRBV5-1	TRBJ1-1	CASSLGLHTEAFF	TGCGCCAGCAGCTTGGGACTGCACACTGAAGCTTTCTTT
.	.	TRBV9	TRBJ2-1	CASSVGPGAYNEQFF	TGTGCCAGCAGCGTTGGGCCGGGGGCTTACAATGAGCAGTTCTTC
TRBD2	few	TRBV12-3/TRBV12-4	TRBJ2-1	CASGLAGGGEQFF	TGTGCCAGCGGCCTAGCGGGGGGTGGTGAGCAGTTCTTC
TRBD2	.	TRBV14	TRBJ2-3	CASSQGGGSSTDTQYF	TGTGCCAGCAGCCAAGGCGGGGGGTCTAGCACAGATACGCAGTATTTT
TRBD1	.	TRBV7-3	TRBJ2-7	CASSYGDRGHEQYF	TGTGCCAGCAGCTACGGGGACAGGGGCCACGAGCAGTACTTC
.	few	TRBV7-2	TRBJ2-5	CASSSYGGRETQYF	TGTGCCAGCAGCTCTTACGGGGGTCGAGAGACCCAGTACTTC
TRBD2	.	TRBV12-3/TRBV12-4	TRBJ2-4	CASSLRGVGKNIQYF	TGTGCCAGCAGTTTGCGGGGGGTCGGCAAAAACATTCAGTACTTC
.	.	TRBV7-9	TRBJ1-5	CASSSGWGNQPQHF	TGTGCCAGCAGCTCGGGGTGGGGCAATCAGCCCCAGCATTTT
.	.	TRBV7-9	TRBJ1-2	CASSLGSGGVYGYTF	TGTGCCAGCAGCCTCGGCAGTGGGGGTGTCTATGGCTACACCTTC
.	.	TRBV12-3/TRBV12-4	TRBJ2-6	CASSNFGSGANVLTF	TGTGCCAGCAGCAATTTTGGCTCTGGGGCCAACGTCCTGACTTTC
TRBD1	.	TRBV20-1	TRBJ2-7	CSARHRDRVGEQYF	TGCAGTGCTAGACACAGGGACAGGGTGGGCGAGCAGTACTTC
.	.	TRBV7-9	TRBJ2-2	CASSSHPSRNTGELFF	TGTGCCAGCAGCTCTCACCCCTCGAGAAACACCGGGGAGCTGTTTTTT
TRBD2	.	TRBV25-1	TRBJ2-3	CASSERSGGYTSTDTQYF	TGTGCCAGCAGTGAACGGAGCGGGGGCTACACTAGCACAGATACGCAGTATTTT